This TCR beta chain is drawn from a study of OX40 agonist ivuxolimab in advanced cancers. Study background: Three patients, one with hepatocellular carcinoma and two with cutaneous melanoma, responded partially. Study outcomes and limitations: Mean expanded clone counts were higher in CD8+ than CD4+ T cells.

The repertoire was sequenced with immunoSEQ multiplex PCR; TCRdb's copy has only in-frame clones and lacks some. The repertoire holds around 67,000 clones, with 84% as singletons. To note about this clone: Its specificity is not known.

J lost 4 bases, V lost 6 bases, and 3 bases had no gene match. This CDR3 region has 13 residues. The germline gives CDR1 MRHNA, CDR2 SNTAGT. On cycle 4 day 1 and cycle 7 day 1, as well as at baseline, blood was sampled. The V gene is TRBV6-4, the J gene TRBJ1-1; 9 nucleotides line up with TRBD1. The source of this sequence is an adult with an advanced solid tumor such as melanoma, head and neck, liver or kidney cancer. Source: CD4+ or CD8+ T cells sorted from blood, taken in a trial of the OX40 agonist ivuxolimab. The CDR3 sequence: CASSLTGGTEAFF. The CDR3 bases are TGTGCCAGCAGCCTGACAGGGGGCACTGAAGCTTTCTTT.